Each of the 22 T cell receptor beta chains below was sequenced from the same sample in a study of CD8+ T cells in alopecia areata. Isolated RNA was reverse transcribed into cDNA used as the sequencing template. The repertoire was sequenced with immunoSEQ multiplex PCR; TCRdb's copy has only in-frame clones and lacks some. In the table there are roughly 130,000 clones, 50% to 60% of which are singletons. Sequenced here: CD4+ T cells sorted from blood, sampled at week 0. Receptors originate from a human donor with alopecia areata.

The rearrangement joins TRBV5-1 to TRBJ2-1; 9 nucleotides line up with TRBD2. Trimming at V came to 0 bases and at J to 0 bases, leaving 7 bases not matched to a gene. This CDR3 is 18 amino acids long. Germline V gene sequence: CDR1 SGHRS, CDR2 YFSETQ. DNA for the CDR3: TGCGCCAGCAGCTTGGCTATGACTAGCGGAAGCTCCTACAATGAGCAGTTCTTC. Protein: CASSLAMTSGSSYNEQFF.

This clone came up a few times. J is TRBJ2-6 and V is TRBV5-1; D not certain. Trimming took 0 bases from V and 1 from J, leaving 5 bases between them. Germline CDR1 SGHRS, CDR2 YFSETQ. The CDR3 is made up of 15 amino acids. The CDR3 region has the DNA TGCGCCAGCAGCTTGGAAGAATCTGGGGCCAACGTCCTGACTTTC. The encoded protein is CASSLEESGANVLTF.

A few counts support this clone. V is TRBV7-2 and J is TRBJ2-7; 9 bases agree with TRBD1. The CDR3 runs 19 residues. From germline, CDR1 is SGHTA and CDR2 FQGNSA. V shed 3 bases and J 4 bases; nucleotides not matched to a gene: 19. As DNA, the CDR3 is TGTGCCAGCAGCTTCTCCTCAGAACCCGGGACAGGGCGCCAGTACGAGCAGTACTTC. Translation: CASSFSSEPGTGRQYEQYF.

The V gene is TRBV4-3, the J gene TRBJ2-1, with 14 bases fitting TRBD2. Germline V gene sequence: CDR1 LGHNA, CDR2 YSLEER. Trimming took 0 bases from V and 6 from J; bases not matched to a gene: 4. CDR3 length equals 17 residues. Here the CDR3 DNA reads TGCGCCAGCAGCCAAGACTTGACTAGCGGGGGGGCCAATGAGCAGTTCTTC. It yields the protein CASSQDLTSGGANEQFF.

The chain joins TRBV6-5 to TRBJ2-3; D may be TRBD1 or TRBD2 (5 bases each). Per germline, CDR1 MNHEY and CDR2 SVGAGI. The CDR3 is 13 amino acids. The ends were cut back, 3 bases at V and 5 bases at J, with 9 bases in the middle. The CDR3, as DNA: TGTGCCAGCAGTTATGGGACGGGAGATACGCAGTATTTT. Translated, it gives CASSYGTGDTQYF.

The chain employs TRBV18 and TRBJ2-5; 7 bases agree with TRBD1. Near its end, the DNA agrees better with TRBJ2-7, so the J call may be wrong. CDR3 length: 14 amino acids. Germline-derived CDR1 and CDR2 are KGHSH and LQKENI. As DNA, the CDR3 is TGTGCCAGCTCACCCGGACAGGAGAAATACGAGCAGTACTTC. Its translation is CASSPGQEKYEQYF.

This chain connects TRBV14 to TRBJ2-1; D uncertain. Trimming cost V 0 bases and J 0 bases, with 18 bases left between them. The CDR3 length is 19 residues. CDR1 is SGHDN, CDR2 FVKESK, per germline. CDR3 coding DNA: TGTGCCAGCAGCCAAGAAGTGTGGTTGGGCGGTAGCTCCTACAATGAGCAGTTCTTC. Protein product: CASSQEVWLGGSSYNEQFF.

In its sample, this clone was seen a few times. V is TRBV2 and J is TRBJ1-2; TRBD1 aligns across 12 bases. This CDR3 has 15 amino acids. The V gene end was trimmed by 6 bases and the J gene end by 6 bases; junction bases not matched to a gene: 8. The germline gives CDR1 SNHLY, CDR2 FYNNEI. The CDR3 reads CASRIAGTGGDGYTF. CDR3 DNA sequence: TGTGCCAGCAGGATCGCCGGGACAGGGGGCGATGGCTACACCTTC.

V and J are TRBV5-4 and TRBJ1-2; no clear D gene. V lost 0 bases and J 7 bases, leaving 13 bases between the germline ends. The CDR3 has 14 amino acids. Germline CDR1 SGHNT, CDR2 YYREEE (reference sequence). CDR3 region: CASSLVGSGFGYTF. DNA for the CDR3: TGTGCCAGCAGCTTGGTTGGGTCCGGGTTTGGCTACACCTTC.

The chain employs TRBV2 and TRBJ1-6; 10 bases agree with TRBD1. V lost 8 bases and J lost 7; bases outside the gene matches: 5. The CDR3 totals 14 residues. Germline CDR1 is SNHLY and CDR2 is FYNNEI. The DNA of the CDR3 is TGTGCCAGCGAGTGGACAGGGGGAAATTCACCCCTCCACTTT. This gives the protein CASEWTGGNSPLHF.

The chain has TRBV9 and TRBJ1-6; tentative D call: TRBD1 (5 bases). CDR3 length: 13 amino acids. V was clipped by 5 bases and J by 6 bases, with 9 bases between them. From germline, CDR1 is SGDLS and CDR2 YYNGEE. CDR3 amino acids: CASRGDSNSPLHF. CDR3 in DNA: TGTGCCAGCAGGGGAGACAGTAATTCACCCCTCCACTTT.

This clone has only a few counts. The V and J genes are TRBV6-6 and TRBJ1-2; D remains ambiguous. The CDR3 is 11 residues long. Per the germline V gene, CDR1 is MNHNY and CDR2 is SVGAGI (reference sequence). V dropped 1 base and J dropped 6 bases, with 3 bases sitting between them. Written as DNA, the CDR3 is TGTGCCAGCAGTTACTGGGATGGCTACACCTTC. Its translation is CASSYWDGYTF.

This clone has a handful of counts. The chain recombines TRBV5-1 with TRBJ2-7, with D unresolved. The CDR3 consists of 13 residues. The germline CDR1 and CDR2 sequences are SGHRS and YFSETQ. The V end was cut by 0 bases, the J end by 6 bases, with 10 bases between. The CDR3 here is CASSLATELEQYF. CDR3 DNA: TGCGCCAGCAGCTTGGCCACGGAACTCGAGCAGTACTTC.

The chain carries TRBV18 and TRBJ2-2; unclear D gene. Germline V gives CDR1 KGHSH, CDR2 LQKENI. Trimming cost V 3 bases and J 1 base, with 0 bases left between them. The CDR3 has 12 amino acids. The chain's CDR3 is CASSPNTGELFF. CDR3 nucleotides: TGTGCCAGCTCACCGAACACCGGGGAGCTGTTTTTT. Looking up the rest from reference TRBV18 and TRBJ2-2 gives the full variable domain: NAGVMQNPRHLVRRRGQEARLRCSPMKGHSHVYWYRQLPEEGLKFMVYLQKENIIDESGMPKERFSAEFPKEGPSILRIQQVVRGDSAAYFCASSPNTGELFFGEGSRLTVL.

The rearrangement joins TRBV5-1 to TRBJ2-5; D tentatively fits TRBD1 or TRBD2 (5 bases each). Trimming cost V 7 bases and J 6 bases, with 13 bases left between them. CDR1 and CDR2 from the germline V gene are SGHRS and YFSETQ. The CDR3 has 12 residues. CDR3 in amino acids: CASGEGPKTQYF. CDR3 DNA sequence: TGCGCCAGCGGCGAGGGGCCGAAGACCCAGTACTTC.

This clone has a handful of counts. This chain joins TRBV2 and TRBJ2-7, with D possibly being TRBD1 or TRBD2 (5 bases each). The germline CDR1 and CDR2 sequences are SNHLY and FYNNEI. Trimming stripped 4 bases from V and 3 bases from J, with 13 bases between. There are 14 residues in the CDR3. In nucleotides, the CDR3 is TGTGCCAGCAGTGGTCAGGGAGTCGACTACGAGCAGTACTTC. Its protein product is CASSGQGVDYEQYF.

The chain recombines TRBV7-9 with TRBJ2-3, with D possibly TRBD2 on 5 matching bases. V lost 5 bases, J lost 3 bases, and 15 bases lay in between. Germline assignment: CDR1 SEHNR and CDR2 FQNEAQ (reference sequence). This CDR3 contains 15 residues. The CDR3, as DNA: TGTGCCAGCAGCAATCCCCGGTCGGGAACAGATACGCAGTATTTT. This sequence encodes CASSNPRSGTDTQYF.

The chain links TRBV28 to TRBJ1-1; D not certain. Trimming took 4 bases from V and 2 from J, leaving 11 bases between them. This CDR3 comprises 14 residues. Germline V gene sequence: CDR1 MDHEN, CDR2 SYDVKM. This CDR3 is CASSSPGINTEAFF. CDR3 nucleotide sequence: TGTGCCAGCAGTTCCCCCGGGATTAACACTGAAGCTTTCTTT.

This clone was detected once. J is TRBJ2-1 and V is TRBV21-1; the table's D call TRBD2 went unverified against the DNA. TRBV21-1 is recorded as a pseudogene. The CDR3 spans 13 residues. For the CDR3, the DNA is TGTGCCAGCAGCAAGACTAGAATGAATGAGCAGTTCTTC. It translates to CASSKTRMNEQFF.

This clone is medium-sized by share. The chain couples TRBV4-1 to TRBJ2-1, with D perhaps matching TRBD1 or TRBD2 (6 bases each). There are 13 residues in the CDR3. CDR1 is MGHRA and CDR2 is YSYEKL in the germline V gene. V lost 0 bases to trimming and J lost 10 bases, with 10 bases between them. CDR3 region: CASSQERGREQFF. CDR3 coding DNA: TGCGCCAGCAGCCAAGAACGGGGGCGCGAGCAGTTCTTC.

This rearrangement joins TRBV7-2 to TRBJ2-3; D not resolved. Trimming removed 2 bases from V and 2 bases from J, with 5 bases in between. The CDR3 totals 13 residues. Germline V gene lookup returns CDR1 SGHTA and CDR2 FQGNSA. CDR3 coding DNA: TGTGCCAGCAGCTTATCGCCCACAGATACGCAGTATTTT. Its protein is CASSLSPTDTQYF.

This clone was detected a few times. The chain couples TRBV27 to TRBJ1-2, with 8 bases identical to TRBD1. CDR3 length equals 14 residues. Germline trimming cut 6 bases from V and 7 bases from J; bases unmatched to any gene: 10. CDR1 MNHEY and CDR2 SMNVEV come from the germline V gene (reference sequence). This chain's CDR3 is CASRPLDREVGYTF. CDR3 nucleotide sequence: TGTGCCAGCAGACCCCTGGACAGGGAGGTTGGCTACACCTTC.